A single T cell receptor beta chain is shown here with its context. Its target is unknown. This record belongs to a study of cytomegalovirus exposure and HLA in healthy donors. With 60 Vbeta and 13 Jbeta primers, the PCR was carried out. The data were produced by immunoSEQ multiplex PCR, yet TCRdb's version contains in-frame clones alone and is incomplete. This repertoire shows approximately 73,000 clones, over 70% found once; its top ten account for around an eighth. Study results and limitations: Being productive about 87% or about 30% of the time was typical of most TCR beta V segments in an earlier analysis.

The germline CDR1 and CDR2 sequences are SGHRS and YFSETQ. V lost 3 bases, J lost 3 bases, and 10 bases lay in between. This CDR3 contains 13 residues. The chain joins TRBV5-1 to TRBJ2-7, with a weak D call TRBD1 (5 bases). The TCR comes from a man between 65 and 80 years old in good health and CMV-seronegative. The sample consisted of PBMCs. This CDR3 reads CASSYGAFYEQYF. The CDR3 nucleotides are TGCGCCAGCAGCTATGGGGCCTTCTACGAGCAGTACTTC.